These 20 T cell receptor beta chains share one sample of origin, sequenced in a study of T-cell reconstitution after alpha-beta-depleted transplantation in children. This sample's TCRbeta library carried unique molecular identifier barcodes. TCRdb re-called the PCR reads with MiXCR, one entry per CDR3 protein. The sample includes 450,000 to 600,000 distinct CDR3 sequences, roughly a tenth seen only once; the top ten take 2%. The source material was PBMCs, sampled before TCRalphabeta/CD19-depleted stem cell transplant. These receptors were obtained from a child aged 2 to 9 with inherited bone marrow failure, due to receive a stem cell transplant.

This clonotype was seen many times. V usage is TRBV12-3 or TRBV12-4 and J usage is TRBJ1-2; TRBD1 aligns across 9 bases. J gave up 4 bases and V 5 bases, and 5 bases lay outside the gene matches. The CDR3 runs to 14 residues. CDR3 bases: TGTGCCAGCAGTCCCCAGGACAGGGGCTATGGCTACACCTTC. It codes for CASSPQDRGYGYTF.

This clonotype came up a few times. The chain couples TRBV19 to TRBJ2-4; perhaps TRBD2 as D (5 bases). CDR1 and CDR2 from the germline V gene are LNHDA and SQIVND (reference sequence). V lost 0 bases, J lost 12 bases, and 12 bases lay in between. The CDR3 is made up of 13 amino acids. The CDR3 DNA follows: TGTGCCAGTAGTATAGAGTTCCCCCGGGATCAGTACTTC. It yields the protein CASSIEFPRDQYF.

This clonotype was found many times. This CDR3 is CASSPDGGIYEQYF. The DNA for the CDR3 is TGTGCCAGCAGCCCGGACGGCGGTATCTACGAGCAGTACTTC. This chain links TRBV6-2 or TRBV6-3 with TRBJ2-7; D unclear. The CDR3 has 14 residues. Trimming left V 6 bases short and J 3 bases short, with 15 bases between. CDR1 is MNHEY and CDR2 is SVGEGT in the germline V gene.

This clonotype was recorded many times. The chain combines TRBV6-4 with TRBJ2-3, with 9 bases that match TRBD2. Germline V gene lookup returns CDR1 MRHNA and CDR2 SNTAGT. The CDR3 totals 15 residues. V lost 5 bases, J lost 3 bases, and 6 bases stayed unmatched. CDR3 sequence reads: CASSSLAGTTDTQYF. The CDR3 coding sequence is TGTGCCAGCAGTTCTCTAGCGGGAACGACAGATACGCAGTATTTT.

This clonotype was seen many times. The rearrangement links TRBV5-6 to TRBJ2-5, with D tentatively TRBD2 (6 bases). The CDR3 loop spans 15 amino acids. Germline lookup yields CDR1 SGHDT and CDR2 YYEEEE. V was cut by 0 bases and J by 5 bases, with 14 bases left in between. CDR3 in DNA: TGTGCCAGCAGCTTGGTCGGGGGAGTGCTGGAGACCCAGTACTTC. Translation: CASSLVGGVLETQYF. Drawing the rest from reference TRBV5-6 and TRBJ2-5, the complete variable domain is DAGVTQSPTHLIKTRGQQVTLRCSPKSGHDTVSWYQQALGQGPQFIFQYYEEEERQRGNFPDRFSGHQFPNYSSELNVNALLLGDSALYLCASSLVGGVLETQYFGPGTRLLVL.

This clonotype showed up many times. This chain uses TRBV5-1 with TRBJ2-3; D is possibly TRBD2 (5 bases). This CDR3 has 14 amino acids. Germline V gives CDR1 SGHRS, CDR2 YFSETQ. The V end lost 6 bases, the J end lost 1 base, and 12 bases lay between the germline ends. DNA for the CDR3: TGCGCCAGCACTAATCGGGGTCGCACAGATACGCAGTATTTT. Translated, it gives CASTNRGRTDTQYF. Looking up the rest from reference TRBV5-1 and TRBJ2-3 gives the full variable domain: KAGVTQTPRYLIKTRGQQVTLSCSPISGHRSVSWYQQTPGQGLQFLFEYFSETQRNKGNFPGRFSGRQFSNSRSEMNVSTLELGDSALYLCASTNRGRTDTQYFGPGTRLTVL.

This clonotype was counted at least ten times. This sequence joins TRBV20-1 and TRBJ2-3; TRBD2 agrees at 9 bases. The length of the CDR3 is 15 residues. Per germline, CDR1 DFQATT and CDR2 SNEGSKA (reference sequence). Germline trimming cut 1 base from V and 6 bases from J; bases unmatched to any gene: 8. The CDR3 coding sequence is TGCAGTGCTAGAGCTAGCGGGACGGCGGGGGATACGCAGTATTTT. Its protein is CSARASGTAGDTQYF.

This clonotype was counted a few times. V gene TRBV18 combines with J gene TRBJ2-7; D perhaps matches TRBD1 (6 bases). Per germline, CDR1 KGHSH and CDR2 LQKENI. The germline V and J ends were trimmed by 2 bases and 5 bases, with 10 bases remaining between them. The CDR3 is made up of 13 amino acids. CDR3 residues: CASSPGRGDEQYF. In nucleotides, the CDR3 is TGTGCCAGCTCACCAGGCAGGGGAGACGAGCAGTACTTC.

This clonotype was picked up a small number of times. V gene TRBV12-3 or TRBV12-4 combines with J gene TRBJ2-3; 10 bases align to TRBD1. Trimming took 6 bases from V and 0 from J; bases not matched to a gene: 3. The CDR3 has 15 amino acids. Here the CDR3 reads CASRRQGASTDTQYF. The CDR3 nucleotides read TGTGCCAGCAGACGACAGGGGGCGAGCACAGATACGCAGTATTTT.

This clonotype occurred a few times. This chain connects TRBV12-3 or TRBV12-4 to TRBJ2-1; D perhaps matches TRBD1 (5 bases). Trimming took 2 bases from V and 6 from J, leaving 23 bases between them. This CDR3 region has 18 residues. CDR3 sequence: CASSLLLRGSLPANEQFF. DNA of the CDR3: TGTGCCAGCAGTTTATTGTTAAGGGGCTCTTTACCAGCCAATGAGCAGTTCTTC.

The chain combines TRBV4-3 with TRBJ1-2, with TRBD1 as a possible D gene (5 bases). This CDR3 has 14 amino acids. Per germline, CDR1 LGHNA and CDR2 YSLEER. The germline V and J ends were trimmed by 0 bases and 4 bases, with 9 bases remaining between them. The chain's CDR3 is CASSQEGRRYGYTF. CDR3 nucleotides: TGCGCCAGCAGCCAAGAGGGGCGGCGCTATGGCTACACCTTC.

The chain carries TRBV7-2 and TRBJ2-6, with D unresolved. The CDR3 spans 15 residues. V lost 4 bases to trimming and J lost 0 bases, with 7 bases between them. Germline-derived CDR1 and CDR2 are SGHTA and FQGNSA. The CDR3 coding sequence is TGTGCCAGCAGCTACCAAACCTCTGGGGCCAACGTCCTGACTTTC. Amino acid sequence: CASSYQTSGANVLTF.

This clonotype was detected only a few times. This chain uses TRBV20-1 with TRBJ2-1; maybe TRBD1 (6 bases). Germline V gives CDR1 DFQATT, CDR2 SNEGSKA (reference sequence). Trimming left V 7 bases short and J 0 bases short, with 19 bases between. The CDR3 consists of 16 residues. CDR3 nucleotide sequence: TGCAGTGGGGAGCGTTGGACAGAGAGCTCCTACAATGAGCAGTTCTTC. Its protein is CSGERWTESSYNEQFF.

The chain joins TRBV20-1 to TRBJ2-7, with D tentatively TRBD1 (5 bases). Looked up from germline, CDR1 is DFQATT and CDR2 is SNEGSKA (reference sequence). The CDR3 sequence is 15 residues long. Trimming took 2 bases from V and 2 from J, leaving 16 bases between them. The CDR3 loop reads CSARFSGAPTYEQYF. DNA for the CDR3: TGCAGTGCTAGATTCAGTGGGGCCCCTACCTACGAGCAGTACTTC.

The table lists this clonotype with many counts. The chain carries TRBV7-9 and TRBJ2-3; the match to TRBD2 covers 13 bases. The CDR3 length is 17 residues. The trim removed 5 bases at V and 5 bases at J, leaving 10 bases unmatched. From germline, CDR1 is SEHNR and CDR2 FQNEAQ (reference sequence). As DNA, the CDR3 is TGTGCCAGCAGCACAGGACTAGCGGGAGCCGGTAGAGATACGCAGTATTTT. Its translation is CASSTGLAGAGRDTQYF.

There are many counts of this clonotype. The J gene is TRBJ2-7, the V gene TRBV28; 7 nucleotides match TRBD2. Germline V gene sequence: CDR1 MDHEN, CDR2 SYDVKM. The CDR3 is 15 residues long. V was clipped by 3 bases and J by 0 bases; unmatched bases: 5. CDR3 nucleotides: TGTGCCAGCAGTTTTCGTCTAGCGGACTCCTACGAGCAGTACTTC. Its translation: CASSFRLADSYEQYF.

This clonotype was seen many times. The J gene is TRBJ2-2, the V gene TRBV6-5; D unresolved. Trimming took off 2 bases at V and 0 bases at J, with 7 bases between the two ends. Germline lookup yields CDR1 MNHEY and CDR2 SVGAGI. The CDR3 is 15 amino acids. In nucleotides, the CDR3 is TGTGCCAGCAGTTACACCATCCCGAACACCGGGGAGCTGTTTTTT. Translated, it gives CASSYTIPNTGELFF.

The table lists this clonotype with a few counts. V gene TRBV24-1 combines with J gene TRBJ2-7; 9 bases align to TRBD1. V was pared by 3 bases and J by 2 bases, with 10 bases of the junction left unmatched. The CDR3 consists of 17 residues. CDR1 is KGHDR and CDR2 is SFDVKD in the germline V gene. The CDR3 DNA reads as TGTGCCACCAGTGATCCCGGGGGGACAGGGAGCACCTACGAGCAGTACTTC. It encodes CATSDPGGTGSTYEQYF.

This clonotype was observed at least ten times. This chain connects TRBV28 to TRBJ2-2, with 12 bases aligning to TRBD1. This CDR3 has 15 amino acids. Looked up from germline, CDR1 is MDHEN and CDR2 is SYDVKM. After removal of 6 bases from V and 3 bases from J, the junction contained 2 bases not matched to a gene. The CDR3 reads CASRGQGAYTGELFF. The CDR3 DNA is TGTGCCAGCAGGGGACAGGGGGCGTACACCGGGGAGCTGTTTTTT.

This clonotype occurred many times. The chain employs TRBV5-1 and TRBJ1-2, with 8 nucleotides matching TRBD1. This CDR3 has 16 amino acids. The germline V gene has CDR1 SGHRS and CDR2 YFSETQ. Trimming at V came to 0 bases and at J to 4 bases, leaving 8 bases not matched to a gene. The CDR3 loop is CASSLESGGRGYGYTF. CDR3 nucleotide sequence: TGCGCCAGCAGCTTGGAGTCAGGGGGCAGAGGCTATGGCTACACCTTC.